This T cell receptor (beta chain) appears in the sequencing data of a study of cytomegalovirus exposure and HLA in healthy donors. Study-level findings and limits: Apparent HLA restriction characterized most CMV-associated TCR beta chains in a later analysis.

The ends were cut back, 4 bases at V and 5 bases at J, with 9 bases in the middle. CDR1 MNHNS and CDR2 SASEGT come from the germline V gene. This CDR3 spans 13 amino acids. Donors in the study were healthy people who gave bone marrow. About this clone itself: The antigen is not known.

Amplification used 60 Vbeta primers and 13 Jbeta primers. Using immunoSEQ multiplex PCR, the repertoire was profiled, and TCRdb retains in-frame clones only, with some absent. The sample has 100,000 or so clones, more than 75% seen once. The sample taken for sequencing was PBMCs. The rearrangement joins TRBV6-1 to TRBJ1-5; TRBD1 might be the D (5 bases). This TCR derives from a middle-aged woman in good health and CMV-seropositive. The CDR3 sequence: CASSVTRDQPQHF. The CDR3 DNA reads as TGTGCCAGCAGTGTAACCAGGGATCAGCCCCAGCATTTT.